Detailed here is one TCR beta chain. The target of this receptor is not known. It has no much larger one-base neighbor in the sample; base qualities were not kept. The data are from a study of shared T cell receptors in the human thymus (dated by TCRdb to the early 2020s). With respect to the entire study: The study examined how the human thymus generates shared, self-reactive T-cell receptor alpha chains.

Library method: the immunoSEQ multiplex PCR assay. The immuneACCESS repertoire file appears here via TCRdb, limited to in-frame rearrangements. These files lack a portion of the clones; in checked studies, under half of the deficit traces to unresolved V genes, and the cause of the others is not known. The sample includes hundreds of thousands of clones, with around nine tenths observed a single time. The ten largest account for roughly 0.0097% of the sample. V loses 4 bases of germline sequence and J loses 3 bases, and the interval between the two ends is 15 bases. Reading the germline V gene (reference sequence) gives CDR1 LNHDA and CDR2 SQIVND. The CDR3 sequence holds 15 residues, the cysteine and phenylalanine included. The sequence is cut down to CDR3 DNA, 45 bases in frame from base 1. These data also formed part of another study, on human thymus T cells. Looking at the second paper: Immunologically healthy infants undergoing open corrective cardiac surgery for congenital heart defects in Finland were used as donors. The thymus tissue came from surgical resects taken out during corrective cardiac surgery. Usage of V and J gene segments appeared to be biased in both the thymic and the peripheral blood repertoires. The related research reported highly overlapping thymic TCR repertoires among unrelated individuals. The study characterized TCR alpha and beta repertoires from under 10 infant thymus samples and a few related peripheral blood samples. The infant donors were roughly 7 to 244 days old, and the cohort included over 5 males and two females. Thymocytes were released mechanically from tissue and stored at -70 °C as pellets of about 8.5-31 million cells. A QIAsymphony instrument was used to extract genomic DNA from frozen cell pellets. TCRB and TCRAD loci were amplified from a standardized quantity of quality-controlled genomic DNA using the immunoSEQ multiplex PCR assay. The amplicons covered the V(D)J region and were long enough to include the CDR3 and to identify the V and J genes. The commercial immunoSEQ service was used to sequence amplicons on an Illumina platform. Primer bias and sequencing errors were corrected using previously described methods, and TCRAD and TCRB definitions followed the IMGT database. Analysis of the repertoires was done with immunoSEQ Analyzer 3.0 and VDJTools and included basic statistics, V/J segment usage, diversity estimates, rarefaction and pairwise overlap. Diversity was estimated with Chao1, ChaoE, Efron-Thisted, Shannon and inverse Simpson indices, and also on datasets down-sampled to the smallest sample. Repertoire overlap was determined by strict matching of CDR3 nucleotide sequence, V gene and J gene, and Jaccard-based multidimensional scaling clustering was applied. On average, roughly 740,000 unique TCRB clonotypes were obtained from thymus samples, compared with about 84,000 from blood samples.

This chain joins TRBV19 to TRBJ2-5, with TRBD2 perhaps the D gene, on 5 matching bases. The TCR comes from a boy less than two years old with a congenital heart defect. Donor details come from another sample of the same person, matched by shared clones. Sequenced input: thymocytes. CDR3 loop: CASSTTRGPKETQYF. The nucleotide sequence is given as TGTGCCAGTAGTACCACCCGAGGGCCCAAAGAGACCCAGTACTTC.